The rows below give T cell receptor beta chains drawn from one sample of a study of cytomegalovirus exposure and HLA in healthy donors. TCRdb keeps only in-frame clones here, not all; method: immunoSEQ multiplex PCR. The sample records about 190,000 clones, over 70% being singletons. Sequenced: PBMCs. The receptor set was obtained from a man aged 35 to 55 in good health and CMV-seropositive. The CDR3 runs from the conserved cysteine through the conserved F or W. A D gene is named only where the DNA matches it firmly. Clone size is stated in some rows and not others, as once, few, many or a class when expanded.

v_call,d_call,j_call,clone_size,cdr3_nt,cdr3_aa
TRBV2,.,TRBJ2-1,.,TGTGCCAGCCGGGATCCTGGCAGCTACCTTGAGCAGTTCTTC,CASRDPGSYLEQFF
TRBV6-6,TRBD1,TRBJ1-1,.,TGTGCCAGCGGACAGGGGGAGAACACTGAAGCTTTCTTT,CASGQGENTEAFF
TRBV5-1,.,TRBJ2-6,once,TGCGCCAGCAGCCTGGGGGCTTCTGGGGCCAACGTCCTGACTTTC,CASSLGASGANVLTF
TRBV7-2,.,TRBJ1-1,.,TGTGCCAGCAGCTCCCGACGAGGGGGCACTGAAGCTTTCTTT,CASSSRRGGTEAFF
TRBV4-2,.,TRBJ2-5,.,TGTGCCAGCAGCCAAGGCGCCAGGGATGGTAAAGAGACCCAGTACTTC,CASSQGARDGKETQYF
TRBV7-9,.,TRBJ1-1,.,TGTTCCAGCAGCCCAGGAGGGGTGGTTGGCACTGAAGCTTTCTTT,CSSSPGGVVGTEAFF
TRBV6-5,.,TRBJ1-5,.,TGTGCCAGCAGTTATGGGCAGGGAAGCAATCAGCCCCAGCATTTT,CASSYGQGSNQPQHF
TRBV6-5,.,TRBJ1-2,few,TGTGCCAGCAGTTACTCACCTGGGCATGGCTACACCTTC,CASSYSPGHGYTF
TRBV19,.,TRBJ2-2,.,TGTGCCAGTACCGAGGGTAGTAACACCGGGGAGCTGTTTTTT,CASTEGSNTGELFF
TRBV5-4,TRBD1,TRBJ2-5,.,TGTGCCAGCAGCCAAGGCTTCAGGGGGCTAGGGAAGACCCAGTACTTC,CASSQGFRGLGKTQYF
TRBV28,TRBD1,TRBJ2-7,.,TGTGCCAGCAGTCCCCTTAGGACAGGCCCCTACGAGCAGTACTTC,CASSPLRTGPYEQYF
TRBV15,.,TRBJ1-6,.,TGTGCCACCAGCAGAGATAGAGGCAAGTCACCCCTCCACTTT,CATSRDRGKSPLHF
TRBV7-9,.,TRBJ2-2,few,TGTGCCAGCAGCATCCGACTGGGTTTCACGACCGGGGAGCTGTTTTTT,CASSIRLGFTTGELFF
TRBV27,.,TRBJ2-1,.,TGTGCCAGCAGTCCCATAACGGGCTCCTACAATGAGCAGTTCTTC,CASSPITGSYNEQFF
TRBV7-6,.,TRBJ2-7,.,TGTGCCAGCAGCTTAAGTGACCGACTCTACGAGCAGTACTTC,CASSLSDRLYEQYF
TRBV5-4,.,TRBJ2-2,.,TGTGCCAGCAGCCCCGAGGGCCCCGGGGAGCTGTTTTTT,CASSPEGPGELFF
TRBV5-4,.,TRBJ2-7,.,TGTGCCAGCAGCTTGGAGGGGGAAAGGTCCTACGAGCAGTACTTC,CASSLEGERSYEQYF
TRBV11-2,.,TRBJ2-2,.,TGTGCCAGCAGCCAGGAAGTTACCGGGGAGCTGTTTTTT,CASSQEVTGELFF
TRBV19,TRBD1,TRBJ1-2,.,TGTGCCAGTAGAACTACAGGGACAGCGAACTATGGCTACACCTTC,CASRTTGTANYGYTF
TRBV6-1,TRBD2,TRBJ2-7,.,TGTGCCAGCAGTCAGGGAGGGTACGAGCAGTACTTC,CASSQGGYEQYF